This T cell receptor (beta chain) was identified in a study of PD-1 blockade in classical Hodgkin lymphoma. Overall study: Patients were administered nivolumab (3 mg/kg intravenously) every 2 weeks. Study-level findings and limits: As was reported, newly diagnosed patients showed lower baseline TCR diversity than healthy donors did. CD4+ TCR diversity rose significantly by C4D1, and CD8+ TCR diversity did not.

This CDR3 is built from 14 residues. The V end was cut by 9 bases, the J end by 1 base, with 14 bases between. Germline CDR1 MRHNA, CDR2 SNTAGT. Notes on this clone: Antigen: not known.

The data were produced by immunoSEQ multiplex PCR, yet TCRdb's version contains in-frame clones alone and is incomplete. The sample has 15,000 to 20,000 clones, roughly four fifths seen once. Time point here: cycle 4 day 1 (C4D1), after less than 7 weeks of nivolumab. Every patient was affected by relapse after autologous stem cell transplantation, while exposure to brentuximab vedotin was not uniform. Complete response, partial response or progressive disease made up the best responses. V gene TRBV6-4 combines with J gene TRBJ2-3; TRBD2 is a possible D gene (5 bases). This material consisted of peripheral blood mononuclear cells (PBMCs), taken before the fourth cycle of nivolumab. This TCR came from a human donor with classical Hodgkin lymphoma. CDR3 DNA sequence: TGTGCCAGGAGGAAGCGGTTAGGCACAGATACGCAGTATTTT. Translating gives CARRKRLGTDTQYF.